This T cell receptor beta chain was captured in a study of blood T cell repertoires in COVID-19. Study-level background: Sources were T cells, B-cell-depleted T cells, or PBMCs; the material itself was cDNA or gDNA.

This CDR3 is built from 15 residues. With 0 bases removed from V and 5 bases from J, the gap between germline ends came to 13 bases. Germline CDR1 reads SGHDN; CDR2 reads FVKESK. The sample holds a few counts of this clone. Data came from immunoSEQ multiplex PCR; TCRdb stores just in-frame clones and leaves some out. The table includes about 81,000 clones, over 65% detected once. The receptor was isolated from a woman in her sixties or seventies with acute or convalescent COVID-19. What was sequenced was peripheral blood. The chain uses TRBV14 and TRBJ1-2; D is uncertain. The CDR3: CASSQEGRYGYGYTF. CDR3 DNA sequence: TGTGCCAGCAGCCAAGAGGGCAGATACGGATATGGCTACACCTTC.